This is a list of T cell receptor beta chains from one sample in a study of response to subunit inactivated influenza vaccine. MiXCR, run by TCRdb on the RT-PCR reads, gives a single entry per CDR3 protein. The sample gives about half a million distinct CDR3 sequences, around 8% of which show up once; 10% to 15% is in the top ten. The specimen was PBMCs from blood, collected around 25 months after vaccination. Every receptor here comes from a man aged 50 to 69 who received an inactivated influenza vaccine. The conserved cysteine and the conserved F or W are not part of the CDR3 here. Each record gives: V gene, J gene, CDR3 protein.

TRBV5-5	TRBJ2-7	ASSLIHYEQY
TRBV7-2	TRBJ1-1	ASTPDRGTEAF
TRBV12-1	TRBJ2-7	ASSQEAGLPYEQY
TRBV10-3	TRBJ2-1	AIRATGTSGGGNEQF
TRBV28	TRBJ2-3	ASSAPDRLGLGGTDTQY
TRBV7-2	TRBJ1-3	ASSFSMISGNTIY
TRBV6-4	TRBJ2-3	ASSEYGRLTDTQY
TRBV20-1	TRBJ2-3	SARRRGSTDTQY
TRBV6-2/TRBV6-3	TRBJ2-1	ASSSVWRGSYNEQF
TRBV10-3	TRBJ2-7	AISGAGVGYEQY
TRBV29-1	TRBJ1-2	SADVSEQSGYT
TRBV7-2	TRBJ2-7	ASSFGRSSYEQY
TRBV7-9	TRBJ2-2	ASSLVGAAGELF
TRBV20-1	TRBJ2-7	SASKEHEQY
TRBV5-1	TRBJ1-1	ASSLTMNTEAF
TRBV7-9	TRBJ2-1	ASSLEGLAGSGQF
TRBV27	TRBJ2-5	ASSSRVSRQETQY
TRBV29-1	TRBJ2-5	SVGGQGTETQY
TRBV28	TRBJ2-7	ASSLLTSGVYEQY
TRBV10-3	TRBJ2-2	AIGGNTGELF
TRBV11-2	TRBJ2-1	ASSSTWTSGYNEQF
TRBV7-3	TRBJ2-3	ASSLRGKSTDTQY
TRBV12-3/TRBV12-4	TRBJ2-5	ASSASGPRETQY
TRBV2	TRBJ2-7	ASSFSGKNYEQY
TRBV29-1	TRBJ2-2	SVEGQRERTGELF
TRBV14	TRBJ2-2	ASSLSGRHSSGELF
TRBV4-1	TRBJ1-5	ASSKSRDRGSQPQH
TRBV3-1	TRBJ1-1	ASSQRQARATEAF